This T cell receptor beta chain was documented in a study of blood T cell repertoires in COVID-19. Turning to the study itself: COVID-19 samples from acute and convalescent phases originated in the United States, Italy and Spain. T cells, B-cell-depleted T cells, or PBMCs provided the cDNA or gDNA that served as material.

Per germline, CDR1 LNHDA and CDR2 SQIVND (reference sequence). The CDR3 consists of 15 residues. V lost 1 base and J lost 4, with 12 bases in between. In the study's own analysis: Amplification with reference gene primers provided the estimates of nucleated cell counts. Profiling relied on immunoSEQ multiplex PCR, and the TCRdb table lists in-frame clones only, not all of them. V, J and clone size derive from that table, while D and trimming were established from the DNA sequence. The sample carries under 130,000 clones, around 83% recorded once. The chain employs TRBV19 and TRBJ2-3, with D possibly matching TRBD2 (5 bases). This receptor was taken from a human donor in a cohort sampled during active COVID-19. The material sequenced was peripheral blood. In nucleotides, the CDR3 is TGTGCCAGTAGTATAGGTCGGGGTGGTCCAGATACGCAGTATTTT. Translated, it gives CASSIGRGGPDTQYF.